This T cell receptor beta chain was identified during a study of cytomegalovirus exposure and HLA in healthy donors. Worth noting for this clone: Its antigen is not known.

General study points: Excluded: some indistinguishable V segments such as TRBV6-2 and TRBV6-3.

Germline V gives CDR1 SGDLS, CDR2 YYNGEE. The CDR3 spans 15 residues. Deletions cut 4 bases from V and 8 bases from J, with 21 bases between. PCR used 60 Vbeta primers and 13 Jbeta primers. Repertoires were generated with immunoSEQ multiplex PCR, while TCRdb's copy carries only in-frame clones and drops some. Of 150,000 to 200,000 clones detected, almost 85% appear once; the ten largest clones hold roughly 5%. The donors (healthy individuals) were bone marrow donors. The specimen was PBMCs. The chain carries TRBV9 and TRBJ1-1, with D tentatively TRBD1 (5 bases). The receptor was derived from a girl aged 5 to 17 in good health and CMV-seropositive. The CDR3 coding sequence is TGTGCCAGCAGCTTCCTGGACACGCCGGCTCTCGAAGCTTTCTTT. As protein: CASSFLDTPALEAFF.